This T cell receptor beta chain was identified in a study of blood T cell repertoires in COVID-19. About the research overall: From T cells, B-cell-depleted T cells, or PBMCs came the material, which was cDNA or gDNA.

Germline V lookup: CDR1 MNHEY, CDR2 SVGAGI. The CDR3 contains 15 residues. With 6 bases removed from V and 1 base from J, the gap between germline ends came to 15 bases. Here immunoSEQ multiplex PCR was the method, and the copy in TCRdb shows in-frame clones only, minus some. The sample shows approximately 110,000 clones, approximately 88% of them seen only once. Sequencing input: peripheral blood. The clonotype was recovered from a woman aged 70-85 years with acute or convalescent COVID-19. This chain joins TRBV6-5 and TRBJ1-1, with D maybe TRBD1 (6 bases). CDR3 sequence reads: CASSGPDRPNTEAFF. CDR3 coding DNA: TGTGCCAGCAGCGGTCCGGACAGACCGAACACTGAAGCTTTCTTT.